The 26 T cell receptor beta chains in this list originate from one sample, sequenced in a study of blood T cell repertoires in COVID-19. Repertoires were generated with immunoSEQ multiplex PCR, while TCRdb's copy carries only in-frame clones and drops some. The repertoire holds around 250,000 clones, with approximately 85% as singletons. Material for sequencing was PBMCs or T cells enriched from blood (not recorded which). These receptors all come from a woman aged 50 to 60 who had recovered from COVID-19.

Only one count was recorded for this clone. This chain links TRBV7-2 with TRBJ2-7, with 8 bases that match TRBD1. The length of the CDR3 is 17 residues. V lost 2 bases and J lost 3; bases outside the gene matches: 12. Germline V gives CDR1 SGHTA, CDR2 FQGNSA. The CDR3: CASSLPGQVRSGYEQYF. DNA of the CDR3: TGTGCCAGCAGCTTACCGGGACAGGTCAGATCGGGCTACGAGCAGTACTTC.

The genes are TRBV13 and TRBJ2-1, with 12 bases that match TRBD2. This CDR3 has 19 residues. The V and J ends lost 5 bases and 0 bases, in that order; junction bases with no gene match: 11. Per germline, CDR1 PRHDT and CDR2 FYEKMQ (reference sequence). The CDR3 loop reads CASSPPPGLAGSSYNEQFF. The CDR3 DNA follows: TGTGCCAGCAGCCCTCCTCCGGGACTAGCGGGTAGCTCCTACAATGAGCAGTTCTTC.

This rearrangement joins TRBV5-1 to TRBJ1-5, with D unresolved. V was clipped by 4 bases and J by 2 bases, with 34 bases between them. Germline assignment: CDR1 SGHRS and CDR2 YFSETQ. The length of the CDR3 is 22 residues. CDR3 in DNA: TGCGCCAGCAGCCCTTCGACGCAATCAACTAGGGATCGGCCGTTGGGCAATCAGCCCCAGCATTTT. As protein: CASSPSTQSTRDRPLGNQPQHF. Full variable domain (outside the CDR3, taken from reference TRBV5-1 and TRBJ1-5): KAGVTQTPRYLIKTRGQQVTLSCSPISGHRSVSWYQQTPGQGLQFLFEYFSETQRNKGNFPGRFSGRQFSNSRSEMNVSTLELGDSALYLCASSPSTQSTRDRPLGNQPQHFGDGTRLSIL.

On this clone itself: At one end the junction does not follow the germline gene, possibly because of a read error. V and J are TRBV11-1 and TRBJ2-2, with D perhaps matching TRBD2 (5 bases). This CDR3 contains 15 residues. CDR1 is SGHAT and CDR2 is FQDESV in the germline V gene (reference sequence). The CDR3 DNA reads TGTGCCAGCAGCTCCATGAAGGGTCCCCACCGGGGAGCTGTTTTT. Its translation: CASSSMKGPHRGAVF.

The chain recombines TRBV7-9 with TRBJ1-1; the match to TRBD1 covers 7 bases. The V gene end was trimmed by 4 bases and the J gene end by 3 bases; junction bases not matched to a gene: 5. Germline CDR1 reads SEHNR; CDR2 reads FQNEAQ (reference sequence). CDR3 length: 14 residues. The CDR3 sequence: CASSYTGVDTEAFF. The DNA of the CDR3 is TGTGCCAGCAGCTACACAGGGGTGGACACTGAAGCTTTCTTT.

The V and J genes are TRBV7-9 and TRBJ2-1; D uncertain. This CDR3 contains 14 residues. CDR1 is SEHNR and CDR2 is FQNEAQ in the germline V gene (reference sequence). Trimming pared 0 bases from V and 6 bases from J, leaving 9 bases between. In DNA, the CDR3 is TGTGCCAGCAGCTTAGCCCCAGCGTTCAATGAGCAGTTCTTC. It encodes CASSLAPAFNEQFF.

The gene calls are TRBV5-1 and TRBJ2-1; D gene ambiguous. Germline V gene lookup returns CDR1 SGHRS and CDR2 YFSETQ. Between the trimmed V and J ends, which lost 3 bases and 4 bases, there was a span of 8 bases. The CDR3 extends over 13 amino acids. The CDR3 reads CASSSRAYNEQFF. CDR3 coding DNA: TGCGCCAGCAGCTCTCGCGCTTACAATGAGCAGTTCTTC.

V is TRBV24-1 and J is TRBJ1-1; D remains unclear. Trimming took off 2 bases at V and 1 base at J, with 7 bases between the two ends. Germline CDR1 and CDR2: KGHDR and SFDVKD. The CDR3 has 14 residues. Written as DNA, the CDR3 is TGTGCCACCAGTGATTCAATGGCGAACACTGAAGCTTTCTTT. Amino acids: CATSDSMANTEAFF.

A few counts support this clone. This rearrangement joins TRBV5-1 to TRBJ2-1; 7 bases fit TRBD1. This CDR3 is 15 amino acids long. V lost 0 bases, J lost 2 bases, and 2 bases stayed unmatched. Germline V gives CDR1 SGHRS, CDR2 YFSETQ. CDR3 sequence (DNA): TGCGCCAGCAGCTTGGGAGGGGGCGCCTACAATGAGCAGTTCTTC. Translation: CASSLGGGAYNEQFF.

J is TRBJ1-2 and V is TRBV28; no clear D. Trimming stripped 0 bases from V and 1 base from J, with 15 bases between. This CDR3 region has 17 residues. The germline CDR1 and CDR2 sequences are MDHEN and SYDVKM. CDR3 coding DNA: TGTGCCAGCAGTTTATGGTCGTCGGGTAGTCTTAACTATGGCTACACCTTC. Its protein is CASSLWSSGSLNYGYTF.

The V gene is TRBV19, the J gene TRBJ1-2; tentative D call: TRBD1 (5 bases). Trimming shortened V by 6 bases and J by 7 bases, and 12 bases separated the two germline ends. Germline V gene data show CDR1 as LNHDA and CDR2 as SQIVND (reference sequence). This CDR3 has 12 residues. For the CDR3, the DNA is TGTGCCAGTAGGGGCCAGGGCATTGGCTACACCTTC. This codes for CASRGQGIGYTF.

As for this clone: One junction end disagrees with the germline gene, perhaps due to a read error. The chain recombines TRBV28 with TRBJ2-7; the match to TRBD1 covers 9 bases. This CDR3 spans 14 amino acids. Germline CDR1 MDHEN, CDR2 SYDVKM. Written as DNA, the CDR3 is TGTGCCAGCAGTTCCGGACAGGGGCCCTTTCCTCGGAGCTTC. It specifies CASSSGQGPFPRSF.

The J gene is TRBJ2-7, the V gene TRBV3-1 (or the pseudogene TRBV3-2), with 8 bases aligning to TRBD1. This CDR3 region has 16 residues. In germline, CDR1 is LGHDT, CDR2 YNNKEL (reference sequence). V dropped 2 bases and J dropped 3; count of bases not matched to a gene: 9. The CDR3 bases are TGTGCCAGCAGCCAAAGGGGCGGGACAGGTGACTACGAGCAGTACTTC. Encoded protein: CASSQRGGTGDYEQYF.

For the CDR3, the DNA is TGTGCCAGCAGTTCAACCAAAAACATTCAGTACTTC. This encodes CASSSTKNIQYF. The rearrangement joins TRBV27 to TRBJ2-4, with unresolved D. V gave up 4 bases and J gave up 2 bases, with 3 bases separating them. This CDR3 contains 12 residues. Per germline, CDR1 MNHEY and CDR2 SMNVEV (reference sequence).

V and J are TRBV29-1 and TRBJ2-7; D ambiguous. The germline V gene encodes CDR1 SQVTM and CDR2 ANQGSEA. This CDR3 is 12 amino acids long. V was trimmed by 1 base and J by 5 bases, leaving 9 bases between them. The CDR3 protein is CSVEGPSNEQYF. The CDR3 DNA is TGCAGCGTTGAAGGTCCTAGTAACGAGCAGTACTTC.

This chain uses TRBV4-2 with TRBJ2-7, with D hard to call. Germline lookup yields CDR1 LGHNA and CDR2 YNFKEQ. This CDR3 is built from 13 residues. Trimming took off 0 bases at V and 3 bases at J, with 6 bases between the two ends. The CDR3 bases are TGTGCCAGCAGCCAAGATAACTTCTACGAGCAGTACTTC. Protein sequence: CASSQDNFYEQYF.

The V call is TRBV6-6, the J call TRBJ2-1; 11 positions agree with TRBD2. V shed 7 bases, J shed 7 bases, and the junction held 3 bases outside the gene matches. The CDR3 loop spans 13 amino acids. Germline CDR1 MNHNY, CDR2 SVGAGI (reference sequence). The DNA for the CDR3 is TGTGCCAGCACCTTAGCGGGAGGGAATGAGCAGTTCTTC. Protein sequence: CASTLAGGNEQFF.

The chain combines TRBV28 with TRBJ2-6; D is unresolved. V lost 6 bases, J lost 1 base, and 7 bases lay in between. Germline CDR1 MDHEN, CDR2 SYDVKM. The CDR3 loop spans 14 amino acids. Here the CDR3 DNA reads TGTGCCAGCAGCCGCGTGTCTGGGGCCAACGTCCTGACTTTC. It is translated as CASSRVSGANVLTF.

The V gene is TRBV4-1, the J gene TRBJ2-1; D uncertain. The length of the CDR3 is 12 residues. Germline assignment: CDR1 MGHRA and CDR2 YSYEKL. V lost 4 bases to trimming and J lost 6 bases, with 7 bases between them. The CDR3 coding sequence is TGCGCCAGCAGCCTTCCTAGCAATGAGCAGTTCTTC. This gives the protein CASSLPSNEQFF.

The CDR3 DNA follows: TGTGCCAGCAGTTTCATTGGACAGGGAGAAGCTTTCTTT. Residues: CASSFIGQGEAFF. The chain has TRBV7-9 and TRBJ1-1, with 8 bases fitting TRBD1. V trimming: 6 bases; J trimming: 8 bases; junction bases outside the gene matches: 8. Germline V CDR1 and CDR2: SEHNR, FQNEAQ (reference sequence). This CDR3 region has 13 residues.

This chain links TRBV28 with TRBJ2-7, with TRBD1 matching 7 bases. The CDR3 length is 15 residues. Germline V gives CDR1 MDHEN, CDR2 SYDVKM. With 5 bases clipped from V and 3 bases from J, the junction kept 10 bases outside the gene matches. The DNA of the CDR3 is TGTGCCAGCAGTCCGCCTAGGGGACAGATCTACGAGCAGTACTTC. It translates to CASSPPRGQIYEQYF.

This clone was detected only once. V gene TRBV21-1 combines with J gene TRBJ2-1; the table assigns TRBD2, which was not confirmed against the DNA. TRBV21-1 is an annotated pseudogene. This CDR3 is built from 16 residues. The CDR3 reads CASSKYRGTSGDEQFF. The CDR3 DNA is TGTGCCAGCAGCAAATATAGGGGGACTAGCGGGGATGAGCAGTTCTTC.

The V call is TRBV10-3, the J call TRBJ1-2, with 8 nucleotides matching TRBD1. Germline CDR1 and CDR2: ENHRY and SYGVKD. There are 16 residues in the CDR3. V lost 2 bases and J lost 8; bases outside the gene matches: 13. CDR3 in amino acids: CAISETGTGGYGGYTF. In nucleotides, the CDR3 is TGTGCCATCAGTGAGACCGGGACAGGAGGCTATGGCGGCTACACCTTC.

V and J are TRBV2 and TRBJ2-7, with a tentative D call TRBD1 (6 bases). Germline CDR1 SNHLY, CDR2 FYNNEI. Trimming cost V 8 bases and J 4 bases, with 15 bases left between them. The CDR3 contains 13 residues. In nucleotides, the CDR3 is TGTGCCAGCCTTCGGACAGCCAGGTACGAGCAGTACTTC. It specifies CASLRTARYEQYF. The full variable domain, with the rest looked up from reference TRBV2 and TRBJ2-7, is EPEVTQTPSHQVTQMGQEVILRCVPISNHLYFYWYRQILGQKVEFLVSFYNNEISEKSEIFDDQFSVERPDGSNFTLKIRSTKLEDSAMYFCASLRTARYEQYFGPGTRLTVT.

V gene TRBV9 combines with J gene TRBJ1-2, with 8 bases lining up with TRBD1. The V segment lost 0 bases and the J segment 4 bases; nucleotides outside the gene matches: 5. The CDR3 runs to 15 residues. Germline CDR1 SGDLS, CDR2 YYNGEE. The CDR3 loop is CASSVAGDRSYGYTF. In nucleotides, the CDR3 is TGTGCCAGCAGCGTAGCGGGGGACAGGTCCTATGGCTACACCTTC.

V usage is TRBV19 and J usage is TRBJ2-3; 8 nucleotides align to TRBD1. The CDR3 has 13 amino acids. Germline-derived CDR1 and CDR2 are LNHDA and SQIVND (reference sequence). V shed 7 bases, J shed 3 bases, and the junction held 3 bases outside the gene matches. CDR3 coding DNA: TGTGCCAGTACCCACAGGGGGACAGATACGCAGTATTTT. Translation gives CASTHRGTDTQYF.